This TCR beta chain was captured by sequencing in a study of T-cell reconstitution after alpha-beta-depleted transplantation in children. The CDR3 has 16 amino acids. V trimming: 4 bases; J trimming: 2 bases; junction bases outside the gene matches: 4. Germline assignment: CDR1 LGHNA and CDR2 YSLEER. Study results and limitations: Where some patients showed high TCRbeta diversity at day 60, it came from recipient T cells and thymic progenitors that had survived. A year had passed since transplant, and T-cell counts and diversity by then came mostly from newly produced T cells. Approximately two months post-transplant, alpha-beta T cells reportedly originated from several hundred expanded graft clones.

This clonotype was observed many times. Antigen specificity is unknown. Molecular barcoding with unique molecular identifiers was used for the TCRbeta library. TCRdb itself ran the PCR reads through MiXCR, one entry per CDR3 protein. The table records under 300,000 distinct CDR3 sequences, more than 9% of them present only once. The chain is built from TRBV4-3 and TRBJ2-2; TRBD1 aligns across 10 bases. This sequence was found in a male patient aged 2 to 10 who had a stem cell transplant for chronic granulomatous disease, so the T cells may come from the graft donor. The sequences come from peripheral blood, collected 180 days after TCRalphabeta/CD19-depleted stem cell transplant. The CDR3: CASSRGTGANTGELFF. CDR3 coding DNA: TGCGCCAGCAGCCGCGGGACAGGGGCTAACACCGGGGAGCTGTTTTTT.